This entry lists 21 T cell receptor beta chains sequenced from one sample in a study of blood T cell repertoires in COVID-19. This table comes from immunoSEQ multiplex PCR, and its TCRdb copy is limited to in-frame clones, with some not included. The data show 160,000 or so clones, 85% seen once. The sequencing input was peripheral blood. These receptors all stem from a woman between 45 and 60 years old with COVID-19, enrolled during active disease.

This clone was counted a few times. The CDR3 bases are TGTGCCAGTAGGCCAGCGGGGGGTTTGAATGAGCAGTTCTTC. Its protein is CASRPAGGLNEQFF. The chain recombines TRBV19 with TRBJ2-1; TRBD2 agrees at 9 bases. Germline V gene lookup returns CDR1 LNHDA and CDR2 SQIVND (reference sequence). There are 14 residues in the CDR3. V gave up 6 bases and J gave up 7 bases; unmatched junction bases: 7.

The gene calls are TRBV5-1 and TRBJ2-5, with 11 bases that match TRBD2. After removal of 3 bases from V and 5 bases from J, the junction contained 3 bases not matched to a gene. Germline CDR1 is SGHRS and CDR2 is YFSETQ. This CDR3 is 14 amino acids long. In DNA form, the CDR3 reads TGCGCCAGCAGCTCTAGCGGGGGGCGGGAGACCCAGTACTTC. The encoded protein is CASSSSGGRETQYF.

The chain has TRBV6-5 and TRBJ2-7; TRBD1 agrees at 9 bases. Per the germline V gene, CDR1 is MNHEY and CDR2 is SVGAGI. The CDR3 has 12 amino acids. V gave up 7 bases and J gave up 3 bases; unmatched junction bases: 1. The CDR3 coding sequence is TGTGCCAGCAAGGACAGGGGCTACGAGCAGTACTTC. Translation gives CASKDRGYEQYF.

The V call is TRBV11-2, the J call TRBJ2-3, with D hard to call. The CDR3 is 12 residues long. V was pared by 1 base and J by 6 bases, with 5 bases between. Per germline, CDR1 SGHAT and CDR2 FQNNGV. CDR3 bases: TGTGCCAGCAGCTTAGGCTACGATACGCAGTATTTT. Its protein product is CASSLGYDTQYF.

The CDR3 region is CASSQAGTGVMVTEAFF. CDR3 DNA sequence: TGCGCCAGCAGCCAAGCCGGGACAGGGGTGATGGTCACTGAAGCTTTCTTT. The V gene is TRBV4-1, the J gene TRBJ1-1; TRBD1 aligns across 10 bases. The CDR3 is 17 amino acids. J gave up 4 bases and V 1 base, and 9 bases lay outside the gene matches. In germline, CDR1 is MGHRA, CDR2 YSYEKL.

CDR3 residues: CASSQVGATEAFF. The CDR3 DNA is TGTGCCAGCAGCCAGGTGGGGGCCACTGAAGCTTTCTTT. V gene TRBV14 combines with J gene TRBJ1-1, with D perhaps matching TRBD1 (6 bases). CDR1 and CDR2 from the germline V gene are SGHDN and FVKESK. Trimming removed 3 bases at V and 4 bases at J, with 9 bases between. The CDR3 is 13 amino acids.

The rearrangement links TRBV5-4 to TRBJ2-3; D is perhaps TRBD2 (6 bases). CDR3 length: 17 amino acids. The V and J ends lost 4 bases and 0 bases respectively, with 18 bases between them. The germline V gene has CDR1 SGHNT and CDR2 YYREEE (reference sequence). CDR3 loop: CASSPGHRGSSTDTQYF. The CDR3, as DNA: TGTGCCAGCAGCCCGGGGCACCGGGGGAGTAGCACAGATACGCAGTATTTT.

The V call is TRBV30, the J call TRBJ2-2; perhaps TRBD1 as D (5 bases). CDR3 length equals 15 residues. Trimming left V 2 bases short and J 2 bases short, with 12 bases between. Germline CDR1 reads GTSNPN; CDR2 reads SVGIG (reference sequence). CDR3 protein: CAWSPSRVNTGELFF. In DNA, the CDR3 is TGTGCCTGGAGTCCGAGCAGGGTTAACACCGGGGAGCTGTTTTTT.

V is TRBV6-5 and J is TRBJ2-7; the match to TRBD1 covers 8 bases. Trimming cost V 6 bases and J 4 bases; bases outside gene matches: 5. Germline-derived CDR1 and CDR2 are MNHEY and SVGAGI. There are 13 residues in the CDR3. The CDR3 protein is CASSEDRAYEQYF. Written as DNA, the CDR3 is TGTGCCAGCAGCGAGGACAGGGCGTACGAGCAGTACTTC.

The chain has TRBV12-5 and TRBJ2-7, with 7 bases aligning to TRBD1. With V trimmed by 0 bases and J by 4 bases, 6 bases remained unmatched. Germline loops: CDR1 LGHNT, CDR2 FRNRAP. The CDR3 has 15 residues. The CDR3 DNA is TGTGCTAGTGGTTTGGTAATGGCAGGGGGTTACGAGCAGTACTTC. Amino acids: CASGLVMAGGYEQYF.

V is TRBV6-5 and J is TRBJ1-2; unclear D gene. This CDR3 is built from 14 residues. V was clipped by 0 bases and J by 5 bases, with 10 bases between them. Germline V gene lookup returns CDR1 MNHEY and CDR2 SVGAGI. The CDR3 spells CASSYSNQRYGYTF. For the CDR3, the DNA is TGTGCCAGCAGTTACTCAAACCAGCGGTATGGCTACACCTTC.

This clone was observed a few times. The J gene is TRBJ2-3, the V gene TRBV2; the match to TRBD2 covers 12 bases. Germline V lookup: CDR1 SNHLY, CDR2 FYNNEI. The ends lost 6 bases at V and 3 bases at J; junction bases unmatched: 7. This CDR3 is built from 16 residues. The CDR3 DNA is TGTGCCAGCAGGACTAGGACTAGCGGGGTGACAGATACGCAGTATTTT. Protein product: CASRTRTSGVTDTQYF.

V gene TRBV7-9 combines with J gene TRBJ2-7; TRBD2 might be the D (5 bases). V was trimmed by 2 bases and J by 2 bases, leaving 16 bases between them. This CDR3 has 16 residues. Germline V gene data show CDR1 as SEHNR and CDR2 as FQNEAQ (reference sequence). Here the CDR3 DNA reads TGTGCCAGCAGCTTAACCAGCGGACTTACTACCTACGAGCAGTACTTC. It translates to CASSLTSGLTTYEQYF.

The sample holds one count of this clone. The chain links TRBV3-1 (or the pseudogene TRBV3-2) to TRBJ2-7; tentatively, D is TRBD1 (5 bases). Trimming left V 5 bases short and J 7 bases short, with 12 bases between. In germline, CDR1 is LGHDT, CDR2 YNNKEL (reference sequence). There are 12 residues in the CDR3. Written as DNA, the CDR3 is TGTGCCAGCAGCACTCAGGGTACTGAGCAGTACTTC. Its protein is CASSTQGTEQYF.

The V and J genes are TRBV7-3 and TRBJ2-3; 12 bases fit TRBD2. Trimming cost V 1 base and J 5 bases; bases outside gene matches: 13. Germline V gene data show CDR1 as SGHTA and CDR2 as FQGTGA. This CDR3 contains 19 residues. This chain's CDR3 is CASSLNPRSSGGEEDTQYF. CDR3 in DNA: TGTGCCAGCAGCTTAAACCCCCGCTCTAGCGGGGGGGAAGAAGATACGCAGTATTTT.

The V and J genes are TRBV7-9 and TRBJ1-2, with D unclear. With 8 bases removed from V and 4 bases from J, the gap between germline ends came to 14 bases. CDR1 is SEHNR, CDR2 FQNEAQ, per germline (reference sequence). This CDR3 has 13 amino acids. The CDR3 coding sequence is TGTGCCAGCTCTCCGGGTCGATTCTATGGCTACACCTTC. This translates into CASSPGRFYGYTF.

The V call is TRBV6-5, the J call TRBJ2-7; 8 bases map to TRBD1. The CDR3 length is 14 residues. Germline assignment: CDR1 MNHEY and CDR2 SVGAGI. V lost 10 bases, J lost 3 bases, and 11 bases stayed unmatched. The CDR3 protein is CANRGRAPNYEQYF. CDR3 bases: TGTGCCAACAGGGGGAGAGCACCAAACTACGAGCAGTACTTC.

CDR3 amino acids: CASSSTGSYEQYF. The CDR3 DNA is TGTGCCAGCAGTTCGACAGGGTCCTACGAGCAGTACTTC. The J gene is TRBJ2-7, the V gene TRBV28, with TRBD1 identical over 7 bases. The V segment lost 4 bases and the J segment 1 base; nucleotides outside the gene matches: 1. The CDR3 is 13 amino acids. CDR1 and CDR2 (germline): MDHEN, SYDVKM.

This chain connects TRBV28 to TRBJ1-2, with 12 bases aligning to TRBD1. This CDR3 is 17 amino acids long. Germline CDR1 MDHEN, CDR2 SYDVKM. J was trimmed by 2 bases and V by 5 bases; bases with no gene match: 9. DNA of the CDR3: TGTGCCAGCAGTCCCCCGGGACAGGGGGCGAAAAACTATGGCTACACCTTC. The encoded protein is CASSPPGQGAKNYGYTF.

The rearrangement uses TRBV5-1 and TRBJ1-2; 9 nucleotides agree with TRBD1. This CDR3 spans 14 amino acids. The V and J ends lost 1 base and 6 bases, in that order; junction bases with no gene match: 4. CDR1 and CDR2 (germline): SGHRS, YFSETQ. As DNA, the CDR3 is TGCGCCAGCAGCTTGCCAAGACAGGGGGATGGCTACACCTTC. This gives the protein CASSLPRQGDGYTF.

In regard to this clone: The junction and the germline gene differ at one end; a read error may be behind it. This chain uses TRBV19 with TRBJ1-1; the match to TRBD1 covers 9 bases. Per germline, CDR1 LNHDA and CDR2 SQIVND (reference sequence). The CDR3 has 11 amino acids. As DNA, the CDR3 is TGTGCCAGTAGTTCGGGGACAGGGCTCAACTTT. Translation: CASSSGTGLNF.